These 10 T cell receptor beta chains came from one sample sequenced in a study of tissue T cells after allogeneic stem cell transplantation. Using immunoSEQ multiplex PCR, the repertoire was profiled, and TCRdb retains in-frame clones only, with some absent. This sample has roughly 7,000 clones, with 40% to 60% found just once. As for time point: mouse harvest day 7 after allogeneic transplant. Mouse grafts combined 10^7 T-cell-depleted bone marrow cells with 10^6 splenic CD5+ T cells. The source material was gut tissue. These receptors all come from a female BALB/c mouse given C57BL/6 T cells with graft-versus-host disease after an allogeneic hematopoietic cell transplant.

For this clone: These gene names are mouse names. With the read ending 1 residue before the CDR3 end, the germline J gene is used to fill in that end. The chain has TRBV16 and TRBJ2-2; D may match TRBD1 or TRBD2 (5 bases each). The length of the CDR3 is 15 residues. Germline values: CDR1 SGHSA, CDR2 FRNQAP. The ends were cut back, 3 bases at V and 2 bases at J, with 10 bases in the middle. The covered CDR3 bases are TGTGCAAGCAGCTTTCCGGGACGGAACACCGGGCAGCTCTAC. Protein: CASSFPGRNTGQLY. The complete CDR3 protein is CASSFPGRNTGQLYF.

This clone was counted only a few times. Gene names denote mouse genes. Here the CDR3 reads CSSSQSQGYEQYF. CDR3 DNA, as far as it was read: TGCTCCAGCAGTCAATCTCAGGGGTATGAACAGTAC. This chain joins TRBV23 and TRBJ2-7; the D segment call TRBD1 is taken from the table without a DNA check. The read comes to an end 1 residue before the CDR3 does, leaving the germline J gene to fill in the end. CDR1 is KGHTA, CDR2 FQNQQP, per germline. This CDR3 is built from 13 residues.

Concerning this clone itself: Germline and genes here are mouse. The sequence runs out 1 residue before the end of the CDR3; the remainder is reconstructed from the germline J gene. The chain carries TRBV23 and TRBJ2-7; the table's D call of TRBD2 was not tested on the DNA. The CDR3 covers 14 residues. Germline values: CDR1 KGHTA, CDR2 FQNQQP. The CDR3 reads CSSSQGLGSYEQYF. The part of the CDR3 DNA that was read is TGCTCCAGCAGTCAAGGACTGGGCTCCTATGAACAGTAC. Using reference TRBV23 and TRBJ2-7 for the parts outside the CDR3, the full variable domain is DAAVTQKPRYLIKMKGQEAEMKCIPEKGHTAVFWYQQKQSKELKFLIYFQNQQPLDQIDMVKERFSAVCPSSSLCSLGIRTCEAEDSALYLCSSSQGLGSYEQYFGPGTRLTVL.

This clone was recorded a few times. Gene names are mouse gene names. The CDR3 is cut off 1 residue early in the read; its end comes from the germline J gene. The chain uses TRBV26 and TRBJ1-1; 7 bases line up with TRBD1. Trimming removed 5 bases from V and 3 bases from J; junction bases left unmatched: 0. The CDR3 has 12 residues. Per the germline V gene, CDR1 is KGHPV and CDR2 is FQNQEV (reference sequence). The CDR3 bases that were read are TGTGCCAGCAGTACAGGGGACACAGAAGTCTTC. Translated: CASSTGDTEVF. The entire CDR3 is CASSTGDTEVFF.

As for this clone: Genes and germline are mouse. From the germline J gene comes the end of the CDR3, since the read stops 1 residue before it. V gene TRBV29 combines with J gene TRBJ2-1, with 8 nucleotides matching TRBD2. CDR1 MSHET and CDR2 SYDVDS come from the germline V gene. CDR3 length equals 16 residues. Trimming at V came to 1 base and at J to 3 bases, leaving 5 bases not matched to a gene. Incomplete CDR3 DNA: TGTGCTAGCAGTTTATGGGGGGGCAGGGGCTATGCTGAGCAGTTC. Translation: CASSLWGGRGYAEQF. The full CDR3 is CASSLWGGRGYAEQFF. Drawing the rest from reference TRBV29 and TRBJ2-1, the complete variable domain is DMKVTQMPRYLIKRMGENVLLECGQDMSHETMYWYRQDPGLGLQLIYISYDVDSNSEGDIPKGYRVSRKKREHFSLILDSAKTNQTSVYFCASSLWGGRGYAEQFFGPGTRLTVL.

This clone was picked up a small number of times. Gene names follow the mouse nomenclature. Read coverage stops 1 residue before the CDR3 terminus; the germline J gene supplies the remainder. This sequence joins TRBV26 and TRBJ2-4; TRBD2 matches at 9 bases. Germline CDR1 and CDR2: KGHPV and FQNQEV (reference sequence). The CDR3 loop spans 13 amino acids. Trimming cost V 5 bases and J 4 bases; bases outside gene matches: 1. The CDR3 region is CASSWTGENTLYF. CDR3 bases read: TGTGCCAGCAGTTGGACTGGGGAAAACACCTTGTAC.

About this clone: Gene labels here are mouse ones. The read is 1 residue too short to cover the CDR3 end, so that end is filled in from the germline J gene. V usage is TRBV1 and J usage is TRBJ1-1; weak D call: TRBD1 (5 bases). Per the germline V gene, CDR1 is NSQYPW and CDR2 is LRSPGD (reference sequence). The CDR3 is 13 residues long. V lost 4 bases and J lost 2, with 8 bases in between. This CDR3 reads CTCSVTANTEVFF. The part of the CDR3 DNA that was read is TGCACCTGCAGTGTGACAGCTAACACAGAAGTCTTC.

Comments on this clone: Genes here carry mouse names. Coverage ceases 1 residue before the CDR3 finishes, and the germline J gene fills in the end. The chain uses TRBV12-2 and TRBJ1-6, with a weak D call TRBD1 (6 bases). TRBJ1-6 is flagged as an ORF with uncertain function. Germline V gene lookup returns CDR1 SGHLS and CDR2 HYDKME. The CDR3 has 13 amino acids. V lost 4 bases and J lost 6, with 9 bases in between. Partial CDR3 DNA: TGTGCCAGCTCCCGGGACACTAATTCGCCCCTCTAC. It codes for CASSRDTNSPLY. The full-length CDR3 reads as CASSRDTNSPLYF.

Details on this clone: The listed genes are named as in mouse. The CDR3 end falls 1 residue outside the read, so it is completed with the germline J gene. V and J are TRBV3 and TRBJ1-1; 8 bases fit TRBD1. CDR3 length equals 13 residues. J gave up 5 bases and V 4 bases, and 3 bases lay outside the gene matches. Germline lookup yields CDR1 SNHLY and CDR2 FYNGKV (reference sequence). The CDR3 bases that were read are TGTGCCAGCAGCTCCAGGGGGCGGACAGAAGTCTTC. Residues: CASSSRGRTEVF. The whole CDR3 protein is CASSSRGRTEVFF. Complete variable domain (other parts from reference TRBV3 and TRBJ1-1): GPKVLQIPSHQIIDMGQMVTLNCDPVSNHLYFYWYKQILGQQMEFLVNFYNGKVMEKSKLFKDQFSVERPDGSYFTLKIQPTALEDSAVYFCASSSRGRTEVFFGKGTRLTVV.

There are a few counts of this clone. Mouse germline and gene names are used. The read gets to within 1 residue of the CDR3 end, and the germline J gene fills in the rest. V and J are TRBV26 and TRBJ2-3; 8 bases are a match to TRBD1. The CDR3 consists of 15 residues. The germline V gene encodes CDR1 KGHPV and CDR2 FQNQEV (reference sequence). The J segment lost 0 bases and the V segment lost 3 bases, leaving 2 bases of the junction unmatched. The part of the CDR3 DNA that was read is TGTGCCAGCAGTCTCCAGGGGGCGAGTGCAGAAACGCTGTAT. Encoded protein: CASSLQGASAETLY. The whole CDR3 is CASSLQGASAETLYF.